The present entry profiles one TCR beta chain with its context. In the source study's methods: Amplification with reference gene primers provided the estimates of nucleated cell counts. This table comes from immunoSEQ multiplex PCR, and its TCRdb copy is limited to in-frame clones, with some not included. V and J calls and clone size are those listed in that table; D and trimming were worked out from the DNA. In the table there are about 180,000 clones, around 84% of which are singletons. Between the trimmed V and J ends, which lost 0 bases and 2 bases, there was a span of 15 bases. The CDR3 has 16 residues. Germline V gene lookup returns CDR1 SGHRS and CDR2 YFSETQ. The Seattle site enrolled patients during active infection and followed them longitudinally. This sample was taken from a study of blood T cell repertoires in COVID-19.

The specimen was peripheral blood. The TCR was taken from a woman in her forties or fifties with COVID-19, enrolled during active disease. The chain combines TRBV5-1 with TRBJ2-7; weak D call: TRBD1 (5 bases). CDR3 sequence reads: CASSLGIGEETYEQYF. The CDR3 region has the DNA TGCGCCAGCAGCTTGGGTATAGGGGAAGAAACCTACGAGCAGTACTTC.